This T cell receptor (beta chain) appears in the sequencing data of a study of cytomegalovirus exposure and HLA in healthy donors. Study in general: Early released data comprised around 80 million unique TCRs from HLA-typed donors. Regarding the study as a whole: Several V segments, TRBV6-2 and TRBV6-3 among them, could not be told apart and were dropped.

Trimming cost V 2 bases and J 7 bases, with 6 bases left between them. The CDR3 runs 11 residues. Looked up from germline, CDR1 is SGHTA and CDR2 is FQGNSA. Details on this clone: What it recognizes is unknown.

Primers included in the PCR were 60 Vbeta and 13 Jbeta primers. Profiling relied on immunoSEQ multiplex PCR, and the TCRdb table lists in-frame clones only, not all of them. This sample has some 150,000 clones; about three quarters occur once, and the top ten carry 0.7% to 0.85%. The TCR originated in a female donor in good health and CMV-seronegative. The chain couples TRBV7-2 to TRBJ2-7, with unresolved D. The source material was PBMCs. The CDR3 loop reads CASSLSKEQYF. CDR3 sequence (DNA): TGTGCCAGCAGCTTATCAAAAGAGCAGTACTTC.